Presented here are 3 T cell receptor beta chains from one specimen sequenced in a study of blood T cells in healthy people across ages. A second PCR of roughly 7 to 11 cycles used a sample-barcoded 5' primer and a J-beta primer mix. TCRdb fed the 5' RACE reads into MiXCR, producing one record per CDR3 protein. The data contain some 790,000 distinct CDR3 sequences, 29% of them singletons. Source material: blood. The origin of the receptors is an elderly woman in good health.

V gene TRBV20-1 combines with J gene TRBJ1-1; TRBD1 aligns across 7 bases. CDR1 is DFQATT, CDR2 SNEGSKA, per germline (reference sequence). The V segment lost 6 bases and the J segment 2 bases; nucleotides outside the gene matches: 9. This CDR3 is 14 amino acids long. In DNA form, the CDR3 reads TGCAGTGCGAGTCGCAGGGGGGGAAACACTGAAGCTTTCTTT. Translating it yields CSASRRGGNTEAFF.

This clonotype was counted ten times or more. J is TRBJ2-7 and V is TRBV18; TRBD1 aligns across 10 bases. CDR3 length: 15 amino acids. The trim removed 5 bases at V and 5 bases at J, leaving 9 bases unmatched. Looked up from germline, CDR1 is KGHSH and CDR2 is LQKENI. CDR3 region: CASSDRRDRGHEQYF. The CDR3 nucleotides read TGTGCCAGCTCAGATCGCCGGGACAGGGGACACGAGCAGTACTTC.

Only a few counts were recorded for this clonotype. Here the CDR3 DNA reads TGTGCCAGCAGCTTACGACAGGGGGCATTTGGCGGGGAGCTGTTTTTT. Protein: CASSLRQGAFGGELFF. The J gene is TRBJ2-2, the V gene TRBV7-2, with 10 bases fitting TRBD1. Germline V gene sequence: CDR1 SGHTA, CDR2 FQGNSA. The CDR3 runs 16 residues. The V and J ends lost 2 bases and 7 bases, in that order; junction bases with no gene match: 7.